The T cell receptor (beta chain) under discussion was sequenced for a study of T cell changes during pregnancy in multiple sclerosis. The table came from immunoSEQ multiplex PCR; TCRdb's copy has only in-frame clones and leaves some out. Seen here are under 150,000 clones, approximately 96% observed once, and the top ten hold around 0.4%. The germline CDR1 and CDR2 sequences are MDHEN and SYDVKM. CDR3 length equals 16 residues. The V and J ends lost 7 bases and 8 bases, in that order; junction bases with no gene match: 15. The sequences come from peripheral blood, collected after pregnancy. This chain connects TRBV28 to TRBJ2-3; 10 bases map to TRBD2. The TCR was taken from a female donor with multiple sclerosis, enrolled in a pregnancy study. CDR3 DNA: TGTGCCAGCACCCAACCCGGGAGCGGGAGGGCCGGTACGCAGTATTTT. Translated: CASTQPGSGRAGTQYF.